This record concerns one TCR beta chain sequence. This specimen belongs to a study of control samples from healthy donors and cancer patients. The method was immunoSEQ multiplex PCR; TCRdb's version includes in-frame clones alone and lacks a portion of them. The sample has about 80,000 clones, just under 90% seen once; the top ten hold less than 7%. This CDR3 has 15 amino acids. Per the germline V gene, CDR1 is SNHLY and CDR2 is FYNNEI. The germline V and J ends were trimmed by 6 bases and 1 base, with 15 bases remaining between them. Sequencing used blood. This clonotype was sampled from a man aged 50 to 59 in good health. This rearrangement joins TRBV2 to TRBJ1-2, with D maybe TRBD1 (6 bases). The CDR3 region is CASRLRDTSNYGYTF. Here the CDR3 DNA reads TGTGCCAGCAGGTTACGGGACACAAGTAACTATGGCTACACCTTC.